These T cell receptor beta chains were read from a single sample in a study of T cells in localized non-small cell lung cancer. This table comes from immunoSEQ multiplex PCR, and its TCRdb copy is limited to in-frame clones, with some not included. The sample lists roughly 39,000 clones; 70% to 90% were seen once. The starting material was peripheral blood, obtained before any cancer treatment. The receptor set was obtained from a man between 18 and 49 years old with stage I lung adenocarcinoma. Each CDR3 is given with its conserved first and last residue. Fields, in order: J gene, D gene, V gene, CDR3 protein. A D gene is named only where the DNA matches it firmly.

TRBJ1-5 TRBD1 TRBV30 CAWTSGGRGLNSQPQHF
TRBJ1-1 TRBD1 TRBV28 CASILGQGASEAFF
TRBJ2-7 . TRBV21-1 CASSKSDRVGEQYF
TRBJ1-2 . TRBV18 CASSLPTRTGPTFYGYTF
TRBJ2-3 . TRBV5-8 CASSLDAQYF
TRBJ2-1 . TRBV7-2 CASSLVKGNEQFF
TRBJ1-1 . TRBV9 CASSQWTDNTEAFF
TRBJ2-1 TRBD2 TRBV4-3 CASSQELAGGWNEQFF
TRBJ2-1 TRBD2 TRBV2 CASSETESGGQGTSKASSYNEQFF
TRBJ1-4 . TRBV11-2 CASSLVPGPNEKLFF
TRBJ1-4 TRBD1 TRBV28 CASTQGGNNEKLFF
TRBJ2-1 . TRBV5-1 CASSLLSRGAYNEQFF
TRBJ2-1 TRBD2 TRBV7-9 CASSLAAGGRGEQFF
TRBJ2-3 . TRBV29-1 CSSTSAGGGDTQYF
TRBJ1-2 . TRBV5-4 CASSFSGGGYGYTF